These 23 T cell receptor beta chains were all obtained from the same sample, sequenced in a study of blood T cell repertoires in COVID-19. Profiled with immunoSEQ multiplex PCR; TCRdb holds only in-frame clones, not every one. In the table there are about 75,000 clones, about four fifths of which are singletons. Input material: peripheral blood. The receptor set was obtained from a woman aged 80 or over with active or convalescent COVID-19.

The chain couples TRBV6-5 to TRBJ1-1; D is possibly TRBD1 (6 bases). Looked up from germline, CDR1 is MNHEY and CDR2 is SVGAGI. V lost 5 bases and J 5 bases, leaving 18 bases between the germline ends. There are 15 residues in the CDR3. The CDR3 DNA reads TGTGCCAGCAGTCCCGACAGGCCGGGAAAAACTGAAGCTTTCTTT. Translated, it gives CASSPDRPGKTEAFF.

With regard to this clone: The junction and the germline gene differ at one end; a read error may be behind it. This sequence joins TRBV3-1 (or the pseudogene TRBV3-2) and TRBJ2-1, with 7 bases aligning to TRBD2. CDR1 is LGHDT, CDR2 YNNKEL, per germline (reference sequence). CDR3 length equals 16 residues. The CDR3 region is CASSRTKTSSSNEQFF. Written as DNA, the CDR3 is TGTGCCAGCAGCCGTACGAAGACTAGCTCCTCCAATGAGCAGTTCTTC.

As DNA, the CDR3 is TGTGCCATCAACCGGGGTAACTATGGCTACACCTTC. This sequence encodes CAINRGNYGYTF. The chain employs TRBV10-3 and TRBJ1-2; D uncertain. Trimming cost V 7 bases and J 1 base, with 7 bases left between them. The CDR3 totals 12 residues. The germline gives CDR1 ENHRY, CDR2 SYGVKD.

This clone was counted only a few times. The DNA for the CDR3 is TGTGCCAGCAGCCCGGGGAATCGAGCGGGGGGGGCAGATACGCAGTATTTT. Translation gives CASSPGNRAGGADTQYF. This chain uses TRBV5-4 with TRBJ2-3, with 10 bases aligning to TRBD2. The CDR3 is 17 residues long. The V segment lost 4 bases and the J segment 4 bases; nucleotides outside the gene matches: 12. Germline assignment: CDR1 SGHNT and CDR2 YYREEE (reference sequence).

The V gene is TRBV29-1, the J gene TRBJ2-7, with 10 bases identical to TRBD1. V trimming: 4 bases; J trimming: 7 bases; junction bases outside the gene matches: 4. CDR1 SQVTM and CDR2 ANQGSEA come from the germline V gene. The CDR3 is made up of 12 amino acids. The CDR3 DNA reads TGCAGCGTTGGACAGGGGGCGAAAGAGCAGTACTTC. It codes for CSVGQGAKEQYF.

The chain carries TRBV6-6 and TRBJ2-7; 11 nucleotides match TRBD2. The CDR3 contains 15 residues. With 5 bases clipped from V and 0 bases from J, the junction kept 3 bases outside the gene matches. The germline gives CDR1 MNHNY, CDR2 SVGAGI (reference sequence). CDR3: CASSNLAGGSYEQYF. The CDR3 coding sequence is TGTGCCAGCAGTAACCTAGCGGGGGGCTCCTACGAGCAGTACTTC.

This clone appeared a single time. V is TRBV15 and J is TRBJ2-5; TRBD1 matches at 7 bases. The CDR3 covers 16 residues. Germline lookup yields CDR1 LNHNV and CDR2 YYDKDF (reference sequence). The ends lost 2 bases at V and 5 bases at J; junction bases unmatched: 11. The chain's CDR3 is CATSRTGAWWRETQYF. The CDR3 coding sequence is TGTGCCACCAGCAGAACAGGGGCGTGGTGGAGGGAGACCCAGTACTTC.

The V gene is TRBV19, the J gene TRBJ1-1; D gene ambiguous. CDR3 length: 14 amino acids. The V gene's germline CDR1 is LNHDA and CDR2 SQIVND (reference sequence). Trimming pared 2 bases from V and 2 bases from J, leaving 9 bases between. The CDR3 reads CASSILGGNTEAFF. The DNA for the CDR3 is TGTGCCAGTAGTATATTAGGAGGCAACACTGAAGCTTTCTTT.

This clone came up a few times. The chain has TRBV4-2 and TRBJ2-2; TRBD1 matches 7 bases. J lost 6 bases, V lost 1 base, and 8 bases had no gene match. This CDR3 is built from 16 residues. Per the germline V gene, CDR1 is LGHNA and CDR2 is YNFKEQ. The CDR3 region has the DNA TGTGCCAGCAGCCAAGGAACGACAGGGTTTCCCGGGGAGCTGTTTTTT. Residues: CASSQGTTGFPGELFF.

The chain is built from TRBV4-3 and TRBJ1-2; weak D call: TRBD1 (6 bases). Germline V lookup: CDR1 LGHNA, CDR2 YSLEER. This CDR3 has 17 amino acids. Trimming cost V 0 bases and J 4 bases, with 18 bases left between them. The CDR3 sequence: CASSQETGSLSFYGYTF. The CDR3 nucleotides read TGCGCCAGCAGCCAAGAAACAGGGAGTCTTTCTTTCTATGGCTACACCTTC.

This clone was seen only once. The J gene is TRBJ1-4, the V gene TRBV4-1, with TRBD1 matching 7 bases. This CDR3 has 14 amino acids. Trimming cost V 1 base and J 5 bases; bases outside gene matches: 1. Germline V CDR1 and CDR2: MGHRA, YSYEKL. In nucleotides, the CDR3 is TGCGCCAGCAGCCAAGCAGGGGGGAATGAAAAACTGTTTTTT. Translated: CASSQAGGNEKLFF.

The rearrangement joins TRBV6-2 or TRBV6-3 to TRBJ2-7; 9 bases agree with TRBD1. The V gene end was trimmed by 0 bases and the J gene end by 5 bases; junction bases not matched to a gene: 5. Germline-derived CDR1 and CDR2 are MNHEY and SVGEGT. This CDR3 is built from 15 residues. The CDR3 spells CASSYSRDRDDEQYF. Here the CDR3 DNA reads TGTGCCAGCAGTTACTCGAGGGACAGGGACGACGAGCAGTACTTC.

The CDR3 region has the DNA TGCGCCAGCACCCTCCTAGCGGGAGTGACCGGGGAGCTGTTTTTT. It codes for CASTLLAGVTGELFF. J is TRBJ2-2 and V is TRBV10-2; TRBD2 matches at 10 bases. From germline, CDR1 is WSHSY and CDR2 SAAADI. The CDR3 runs 15 residues. J lost 5 bases, V lost 7 bases, and 7 bases had no gene match.

The V gene is TRBV7-2, the J gene TRBJ2-5; D may be TRBD2 (7 bases). V was shortened by 1 base and J by 5 bases, with 17 bases between the two germline ends. Germline-derived CDR1 and CDR2 are SGHTA and FQGNSA. CDR3 length: 16 residues. The DNA of the CDR3 is TGTGCCAGCAGCTTAGAGGGATGGGGGGGGCTGGAGACCCAGTACTTC. Its translation: CASSLEGWGGLETQYF.

V and J are TRBV4-3 and TRBJ2-5; D may be TRBD1 (8 bases). CDR3 length equals 15 residues. Trimming pared 4 bases from V and 4 bases from J, leaving 16 bases between. Germline assignment: CDR1 LGHNA and CDR2 YSLEER. The CDR3 here is CASSRPTGEGETQYF. The CDR3 nucleotides read TGCGCCAGCAGCCGGCCGACAGGGGAGGGAGAGACCCAGTACTTC.

This rearrangement joins TRBV20-1 to TRBJ2-7, with a tentative D call TRBD1 (6 bases). V was clipped by 3 bases and J by 5 bases, with 17 bases between them. CDR1 is DFQATT and CDR2 is SNEGSKA in the germline V gene (reference sequence). This CDR3 comprises 14 residues. The DNA of the CDR3 is TGCAGTGCTAGTGCTTGGGCAGGGGAAAACGAGCAGTACTTC. As protein: CSASAWAGENEQYF.

This chain uses TRBV30 with TRBJ1-6; D possibly corresponds to TRBD1 (5 bases). The CDR3 runs to 13 residues. V was shortened by 4 bases and J by 9 bases, with 13 bases between the two germline ends. CDR1 is GTSNPN, CDR2 SVGIG, per germline (reference sequence). For the CDR3, the DNA is TGTGCCTGGAAGATCAGGGTGGGTTCACCCCTCCACTTT. This sequence encodes CAWKIRVGSPLHF.

The rearrangement joins TRBV10-3 to TRBJ2-3; tentatively, D is TRBD2 (5 bases). CDR3 size: 15 residues. With 5 bases removed from V and 0 bases from J, the gap between germline ends came to 12 bases. Germline CDR1 ENHRY, CDR2 SYGVKD. The CDR3 sequence is CAISRTGSSTDTQYF. As DNA, the CDR3 is TGTGCCATCAGTCGAACGGGGAGTAGCACAGATACGCAGTATTTT.

The chain has TRBV3-1 (or the pseudogene TRBV3-2) and TRBJ2-1; 11 positions agree with TRBD2. The germline V gene has CDR1 LGHDT and CDR2 YNNKEL (reference sequence). After removal of 4 bases from V and 7 bases from J, the junction contained 9 bases not matched to a gene. CDR3 length: 16 amino acids. The CDR3 protein is CASSLSSGRRTNEQFF. The CDR3 region has the DNA TGTGCCAGCAGCCTTTCTAGCGGGAGGCGAACTAATGAGCAGTTCTTC.

This sequence joins TRBV19 and TRBJ2-7, with TRBD2 matching over 7 bases. V shed 3 bases and J 6 bases; nucleotides not matched to a gene: 14. The CDR3 contains 16 residues. CDR1 LNHDA and CDR2 SQIVND come from the germline V gene (reference sequence). The CDR3 loop reads CASSIIAGRGTGEQYF. The CDR3 region has the DNA TGTGCCAGTAGTATCATAGCGGGCCGGGGGACGGGCGAGCAGTACTTC. Complete variable domain (other parts from reference TRBV19 and TRBJ2-7): DGGITQSPKYLFRKEGQNVTLSCEQNLNHDAMYWYRQDPGQGLRLIYYSQIVNDFQKGDIAEGYSVSREKKESFPLTVTSAQKNPTAFYLCASSIIAGRGTGEQYFGPGTRLTVT.

This clone has only one observation. This sequence joins TRBV11-2 and TRBJ1-1; TRBD1 matches at 8 bases. Per the germline V gene, CDR1 is SGHAT and CDR2 is FQNNGV. The CDR3 contains 15 residues. J was trimmed by 2 bases and V by 0 bases; bases with no gene match: 2. The CDR3 is CASSLDRGLNTEAFF. For the CDR3, the DNA is TGTGCCAGCAGCTTAGACAGGGGGCTAAACACTGAAGCTTTCTTT.

This chain connects TRBV11-3 to TRBJ2-3, with D maybe TRBD2 (6 bases). This CDR3 spans 17 amino acids. Germline assignment: CDR1 SGHNT and CDR2 YENEEA. V lost 3 bases to trimming and J lost 3 bases, with 19 bases between them. The CDR3 reads CASSLGVAGWATDTQYF. The CDR3 coding sequence is TGTGCCAGCAGCTTGGGGGTTGCGGGATGGGCGACAGATACGCAGTATTTT. Full variable domain (remainder filled in from reference TRBV11-3 and TRBJ2-3): EAGVVQSPRYKIIEKKQPVAFWCNPISGHNTLYWYLQNLGQGPELLIRYENEEAVDDSQLPKDRFSAERLKGVDSTLKIQPAELGDSAVYLCASSLGVAGWATDTQYFGPGTRLTVL.

V is TRBV4-3 and J is TRBJ2-1, with 16 bases identical to TRBD2. The V segment lost 4 bases and the J segment 9 bases; nucleotides outside the gene matches: 3. CDR3 length equals 15 residues. CDR1 and CDR2 from the germline V gene are LGHNA and YSLEER. For the CDR3, the DNA is TGCGCCAGCAGCCCGGGGACTAGCGGGAGGGCTGAGCAGTTCTTC. Residues: CASSPGTSGRAEQFF.